This T cell receptor (beta chain) appears in the sequencing data of a study of patients and donors after allogeneic stem cell transplantation. TCRdb redid the calling of the RT-PCR reads with MiXCR, one entry per CDR3 protein. The sample contains about 960,000 distinct CDR3 sequences, over 15% of which appear only once. Sequencing was done on a sample of blood, either unsorted or a sorted T cell fraction (not recorded which). This TCR came from a human donor who was either an allogeneic HSCT recipient or a stem cell or donor lymphocyte infusion donor (not recorded which). It is not recorded whose cells these are; they may come from a transplant donor.

CDR3 nucleotide sequence: TGTGCCAGCTCCCCTACTAGCGCACGGGGCAATGAGCAGTTCTTC. Translated, it gives CASSPTSARGNEQFF. The chain combines TRBV11-2 with TRBJ2-1; 7 positions match TRBD2. The CDR3 is 15 amino acids. J was trimmed by 6 bases and V by 8 bases; bases with no gene match: 13. Germline V gives CDR1 SGHAT, CDR2 FQNNGV.